The 10 T cell receptor beta chains listed next were all sequenced from one sample in a study of T cell responses to AZD1222 COVID-19 vaccine (dated by TCRdb to about 2021). The library was produced with the immunoSEQ multiplex PCR assay. TCRdb provides this immuneACCESS table in a form limited to in-frame rearrangements. Some clones are lacking; in checked studies, under half of them reflect an unresolved V gene, and why the rest are absent is not known. This sample lists 150,000 or so clones; 88% were detected once. The top ten hold approximately 3.1% of the sample. The time point label on this specimen signifies: baseline before first vaccination. The sample here was peripheral blood, taken on day 0 of AZD1222 vaccination. The receptors originated from an adult in good health.

The V gene is TRBV14, the J gene TRBJ1-2; the D is unclear. CDR1 is SGHDN, CDR2 FVKESK, per germline. Deletions cut 11 bases from V and 4 bases from J, with 8 bases between. The length of the CDR3 is 10 residues. In nucleotides, the CDR3 is TGTGCCCGTGGCAGCTATGGCTACACCTTC. Protein sequence: CARGSYGYTF. The whole variable domain, remainder taken from reference TRBV14 and TRBJ1-2, is EAGVTQFPSHSVIEKGQTVTLRCDPISGHDNLYWYRRVMGKEIKFLLHFVKESKQDESGMPNNRFLAERTGGTYSTLKVQPAELEDSGVYFCARGSYGYTFGSGTRLTVV.

This clone is a singleton in its sample. V usage is TRBV2 and J usage is TRBJ2-5; D is perhaps TRBD2 (7 bases). This CDR3 is built from 14 residues. From germline, CDR1 is SNHLY and CDR2 FYNNEI. Deletions cut 6 bases from V and 5 bases from J, with 16 bases between. The CDR3 is CASRKGGGSETQYF. The CDR3 coding sequence is TGTGCCAGCAGGAAGGGGGGGGGCTCGGAGACCCAGTACTTC.

This rearrangement joins TRBV20-1 to TRBJ1-2; D unclear. The CDR3 spans 13 residues. CDR1 and CDR2 (germline): DFQATT, SNEGSKA (reference sequence). Between the trimmed V and J ends, which lost 3 bases and 8 bases, there was a span of 16 bases. CDR3 nucleotides: TGCAGTGCTAGTGATTATGATAGGGTCGGCTACACCTTC. Residues: CSASDYDRVGYTF.

The table lists this clone with a count of one. The chain recombines TRBV19 with TRBJ1-3; D unclear. This CDR3 has 16 amino acids. In germline, CDR1 is LNHDA, CDR2 SQIVND (reference sequence). V dropped 3 bases and J dropped 0 bases, with 12 bases sitting between them. Here the CDR3 reads CASSIMRTSSGNTIYF. The CDR3 DNA follows: TGTGCCAGTAGTATTATGAGAACATCCTCTGGAAACACCATATATTTT.

The CDR3 here is CASSKEAGGTEAFF. CDR3 coding DNA: TGTGCCAGCAGTAAGGAAGCCGGGGGTACTGAAGCTTTCTTT. The V gene is TRBV6-5, the J gene TRBJ1-1; the D gene is possibly TRBD1 (5 bases). The CDR3 is 14 residues long. Trimming removed 5 bases at V and 5 bases at J, with 15 bases between. Germline CDR1 is MNHEY and CDR2 is SVGAGI.

J is TRBJ1-6 and V is TRBV3-1 (or the pseudogene TRBV3-2); 7 bases are a match to TRBD1. Germline-derived CDR1 and CDR2 are LGHDT and YNNKEL (reference sequence). The CDR3 totals 13 residues. V shed 4 bases, J shed 8 bases, and the junction held 2 bases outside the gene matches. The CDR3 bases are TGTGCCAGCAGCCGACAGGGAGATTCACCCCTCCACTTT. It encodes CASSRQGDSPLHF.

The chain combines TRBV18 with TRBJ1-1; TRBD1 agrees at 8 bases. Germline trimming cut 5 bases from V and 4 bases from J; bases unmatched to any gene: 3. Germline CDR1 KGHSH, CDR2 LQKENI. The CDR3 has 13 residues. CDR3 loop: CASSAGGLTEAFF. The CDR3 coding sequence is TGTGCCAGCTCAGCAGGGGGCCTCACTGAAGCTTTCTTT.

V is TRBV12-3 or TRBV12-4 and J is TRBJ1-1; D not resolved. V dropped 7 bases and J dropped 1 base, with 4 bases sitting between them. This CDR3 region has 11 residues. CDR3 nucleotide sequence: TGTGCCAGCAAGCAGAACACTGAAGCTTTCTTT. It encodes CASKQNTEAFF.

The chain combines TRBV18 with TRBJ1-1; D ambiguous. CDR1 KGHSH and CDR2 LQKENI come from the germline V gene. The CDR3 has 13 residues. V gave up 2 bases and J gave up 5 bases, with 9 bases separating them. CDR3 sequence: CASSPGTGTEAFF. DNA of the CDR3: TGTGCCAGCTCACCAGGAACGGGGACTGAAGCTTTCTTT. Full variable domain (outside the CDR3, taken from reference TRBV18 and TRBJ1-1): NAGVMQNPRHLVRRRGQEARLRCSPMKGHSHVYWYRQLPEEGLKFMVYLQKENIIDESGMPKERFSAEFPKEGPSILRIQQVVRGDSAAYFCASSPGTGTEAFFGQGTRLTVV.

The rearrangement uses TRBV3-1 (or the pseudogene TRBV3-2) and TRBJ1-1, with a possible D match to TRBD1 (6 bases). V lost 5 bases and J 0 bases, leaving 10 bases between the germline ends. This CDR3 contains 14 residues. Germline loops: CDR1 LGHDT, CDR2 YNNKEL (reference sequence). CDR3 loop: CASSVGQMNTEAFF. In nucleotides, the CDR3 is TGTGCCAGCAGCGTAGGACAGATGAACACTGAAGCTTTCTTT.